This record looks at one TCR beta chain sequence and its context. Repertoires were generated with immunoSEQ multiplex PCR, while TCRdb's copy carries only in-frame clones and drops some. The data contain 630,000 or so clones, more than 70% of them singletons. This entry comes from a study of shared T cell receptors in the human thymus. CDR1 and CDR2 from the germline V gene are SGHNT and YYREEE (reference sequence). The CDR3 spans 16 residues. Trimming cost V 4 bases and J 8 bases; bases outside gene matches: 15. These sequences were also reported in another study, on human thymus T cells. Per that paper: Thymic samples were excised during corrective heart operations. Gene usage for V and J segments appeared biased in thymic and blood repertoires. Unrelated individuals reportedly shared highly overlapping thymic TCR repertoires.

Sample: thymocytes. This clonotype originated in a boy less than two years old with a congenital heart defect. The chain recombines TRBV5-4 with TRBJ2-1; 7 bases agree with TRBD1. CDR3 in amino acids: CASSPAARTGWDEQFF. CDR3 nucleotide sequence: TGTGCCAGCAGCCCGGCAGCACGGACAGGTTGGGATGAGCAGTTCTTC.